Below, 3 T cell receptor beta chains from the same sample are listed, as sequenced in a study of cytomegalovirus exposure and HLA in healthy donors. The PCR contained 60 Vbeta and 13 Jbeta primers. Data came from immunoSEQ multiplex PCR; TCRdb stores just in-frame clones and leaves some out. The sample lists fewer than 150,000 clones, roughly 80% occurring once. Sequenced sample: PBMCs. The source of these receptors is a man aged 35 to 55 in good health and CMV-seropositive.

The rearrangement uses TRBV5-6 and TRBJ1-1, with TRBD1 matching over 8 bases. V lost 4 bases, J lost 3 bases, and 5 bases stayed unmatched. The CDR3 contains 14 residues. CDR1 is SGHDT, CDR2 YYEEEE, per germline. The DNA for the CDR3 is TGTGCCAGCAGCCAAGACAGGGGAGACACTGAAGCTTTCTTT. Amino acids: CASSQDRGDTEAFF.

The chain employs TRBV5-6 and TRBJ1-4; a possible D gene is TRBD1 (5 bases). This CDR3 has 14 amino acids. Per germline, CDR1 SGHDT and CDR2 YYEEEE. V was cut by 2 bases and J by 7 bases, with 12 bases left in between. The CDR3 region has the DNA TGTGCCAGCAGCTTACGCGACAGCAGTGAAAAACTGTTTTTT. It specifies CASSLRDSSEKLFF.

The rearrangement joins TRBV9 to TRBJ1-3; D gene ambiguous. The CDR3 is 16 residues long. Trimming removed 0 bases at V and 0 bases at J, with 10 bases between. From germline, CDR1 is SGDLS and CDR2 YYNGEE. CDR3 coding DNA: TGTGCCAGCAGCGTAGAGATTTACAGCTCTGGAAACACCATATATTTT. It translates to CASSVEIYSSGNTIYF.